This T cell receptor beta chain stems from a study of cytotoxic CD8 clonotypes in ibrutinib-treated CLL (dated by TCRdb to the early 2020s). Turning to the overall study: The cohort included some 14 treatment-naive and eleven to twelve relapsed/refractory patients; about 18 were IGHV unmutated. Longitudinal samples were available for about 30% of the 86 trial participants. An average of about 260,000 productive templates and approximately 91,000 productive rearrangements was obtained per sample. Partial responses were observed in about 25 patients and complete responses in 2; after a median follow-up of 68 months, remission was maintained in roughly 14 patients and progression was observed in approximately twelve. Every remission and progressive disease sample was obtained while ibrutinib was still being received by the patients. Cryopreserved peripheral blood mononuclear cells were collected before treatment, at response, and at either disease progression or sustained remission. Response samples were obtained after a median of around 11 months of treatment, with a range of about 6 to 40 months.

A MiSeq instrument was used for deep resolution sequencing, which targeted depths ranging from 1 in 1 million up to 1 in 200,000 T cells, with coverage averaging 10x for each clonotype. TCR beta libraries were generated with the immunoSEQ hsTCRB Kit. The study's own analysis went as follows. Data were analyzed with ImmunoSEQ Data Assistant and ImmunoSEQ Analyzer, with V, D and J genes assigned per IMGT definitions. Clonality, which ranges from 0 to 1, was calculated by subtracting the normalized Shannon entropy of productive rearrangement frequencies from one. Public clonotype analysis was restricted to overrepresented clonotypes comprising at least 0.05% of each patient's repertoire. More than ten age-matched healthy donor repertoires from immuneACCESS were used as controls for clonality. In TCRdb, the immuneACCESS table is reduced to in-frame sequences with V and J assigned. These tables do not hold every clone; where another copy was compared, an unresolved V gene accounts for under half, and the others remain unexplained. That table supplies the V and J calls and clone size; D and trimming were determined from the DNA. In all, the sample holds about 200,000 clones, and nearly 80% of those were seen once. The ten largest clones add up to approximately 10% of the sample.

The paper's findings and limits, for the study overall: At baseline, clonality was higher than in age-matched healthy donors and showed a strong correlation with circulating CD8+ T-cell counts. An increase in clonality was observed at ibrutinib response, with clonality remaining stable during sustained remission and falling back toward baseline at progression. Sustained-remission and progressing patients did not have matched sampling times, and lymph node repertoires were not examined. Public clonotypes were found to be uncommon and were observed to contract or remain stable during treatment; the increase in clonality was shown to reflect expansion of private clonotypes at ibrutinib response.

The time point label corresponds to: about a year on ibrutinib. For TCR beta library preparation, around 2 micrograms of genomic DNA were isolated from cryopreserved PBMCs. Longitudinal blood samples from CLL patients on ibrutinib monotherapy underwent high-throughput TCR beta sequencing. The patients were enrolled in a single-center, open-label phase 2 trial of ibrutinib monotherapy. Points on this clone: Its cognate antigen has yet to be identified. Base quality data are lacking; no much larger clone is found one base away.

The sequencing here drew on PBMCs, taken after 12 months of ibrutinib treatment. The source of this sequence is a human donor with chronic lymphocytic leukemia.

The CDR3 has the sequence CASSLRQQRAYEQYF. The bases are TGTGCCAGCAGTTTACGGCAGCAAAGGGCTTACGAGCAGTACTTC. The rearranged segments are TRBV28 and TRBJ2-7, with the D segment identity uncertain. Including the terminal cysteine and phenylalanine, the CDR3 comprises 15 residues. Only the CDR3 DNA stays, 45 bases, in frame from base 1. CDR1 and CDR2 (MDHEN, SYDVKM) derive from the germline V gene. V sheds 2 bases and J sheds 4 bases, leaving 15 bases between their ends.